One and the same sample provided the 30 T cell receptor beta chains below, sequenced in a study of blood T cell repertoires in COVID-19. Data came from immunoSEQ multiplex PCR; TCRdb stores just in-frame clones and leaves some out. The repertoire includes more than 250,000 clones, around 90% of them detected once, and 1% sits in the top ten. Specimen: peripheral blood. These receptors were taken from a man aged 45 to 65 with active or convalescent COVID-19.

The chain has TRBV18 and TRBJ1-2; 8 bases line up with TRBD1. Germline-derived CDR1 and CDR2 are KGHSH and LQKENI. The CDR3 is 15 amino acids. With V trimmed by 4 bases and J by 0 bases, 4 bases remained unmatched. CDR3 in amino acids: CASSLDRGANYGYTF. As DNA, the CDR3 is TGTGCCAGCTCACTCGACAGGGGTGCTAACTATGGCTACACCTTC.

The CDR3 nucleotides read TGTGCCAGCAGCTTGGACAGGTACGGGGCCAATCAGCCCCAGCATTTT. As protein: CASSLDRYGANQPQHF. The chain combines TRBV6-6 with TRBJ1-5; 7 bases are shared with TRBD1. V was pared by 6 bases and J by 3 bases, with 11 bases of the junction left unmatched. The CDR3 is 16 residues long. Per germline, CDR1 MNHNY and CDR2 SVGAGI (reference sequence).

This chain joins TRBV7-2 and TRBJ2-7; 7 nucleotides match TRBD1. CDR3 length: 17 amino acids. The J segment lost 1 base and the V segment lost 5 bases, leaving 14 bases of the junction unmatched. CDR1 is SGHTA, CDR2 FQGNSA, per germline. The DNA of the CDR3 is TGTGCCAGCAGCATCAACTCGTGGACAGGAAGGTCCTACGAGCAGTACTTC. It yields the protein CASSINSWTGRSYEQYF. Full variable domain (rest looked up from reference TRBV7-2 and TRBJ2-7): GAGVSQSPSNKVTEKGKDVELRCDPISGHTALYWYRQSLGQGLEFLIYFQGNSAPDKSGLPSDRFSAERTGGSVSTLTIQRTQQEDSAVYLCASSINSWTGRSYEQYFGPGTRLTVT.

In this sample, this clone turned up once. This chain joins TRBV5-4 and TRBJ2-1, with TRBD2 matching 8 bases. After removal of 2 bases from V and 5 bases from J, the junction contained 9 bases not matched to a gene. This CDR3 spans 16 amino acids. Germline-derived CDR1 and CDR2 are SGHNT and YYREEE (reference sequence). In DNA, the CDR3 is TGTGCCAGCAGCTTTTTCGGGCTAGCGGGCCACAATGAGCAGTTCTTC. Translating it yields CASSFFGLAGHNEQFF.

The chain combines TRBV3-1 (or the pseudogene TRBV3-2) with TRBJ1-5, with 9 bases identical to TRBD1. Germline V gene lookup returns CDR1 LGHDT and CDR2 YNNKEL (reference sequence). CDR3 size: 18 residues. V lost 1 base, J lost 2 bases, and 9 bases stayed unmatched. This CDR3 is CASSQGGQGLNGNQPQHF. The CDR3 nucleotides read TGTGCCAGCAGCCAAGGGGGACAGGGACTTAATGGCAATCAGCCCCAGCATTTT.

V usage is TRBV11-3 and J usage is TRBJ2-3; tentatively, D is TRBD1 (6 bases). The CDR3 consists of 17 residues. The V end lost 5 bases, the J end lost 1 base, and 19 bases lay between the germline ends. The V gene's germline CDR1 is SGHNT and CDR2 YENEEA. The CDR3 DNA reads as TGTGCCAGCAGCCGACGAACAGGGACGAGGGGCACAGATACGCAGTATTTT. This codes for CASSRRTGTRGTDTQYF.

This rearrangement joins TRBV18 to TRBJ1-1; the D gene is possibly TRBD1 (6 bases). V gave up 2 bases and J gave up 7 bases, with 17 bases separating them. Germline V lookup: CDR1 KGHSH, CDR2 LQKENI. The CDR3 totals 15 residues. The CDR3 region is CASSPTQFRDIEAFF. CDR3 coding DNA: TGTGCCAGCTCACCAACCCAATTTCGGGACATTGAAGCTTTCTTT.

This chain joins TRBV5-4 and TRBJ2-1, with 7 bases that match TRBD2. Germline CDR1 reads SGHNT; CDR2 reads YYREEE (reference sequence). The CDR3 has 15 amino acids. V dropped 4 bases and J dropped 7; count of bases not matched to a gene: 11. CDR3 sequence (DNA): TGTGCCAGCAGCACGAAGCCCGGGGGGATAAATGAGCAGTTCTTC. Translated, it gives CASSTKPGGINEQFF.

The chain employs TRBV7-9 and TRBJ1-1, with 7 bases fitting TRBD1. V trimming: 5 bases; J trimming: 8 bases; junction bases outside the gene matches: 11. Germline V gene data show CDR1 as SEHNR and CDR2 as FQNEAQ (reference sequence). There are 14 residues in the CDR3. The CDR3 protein is CASSTDRRSTEAFF. The CDR3 DNA reads TGTGCCAGCAGCACGGACAGGCGCTCGACGGAAGCTTTCTTT.

The genes are TRBV27 and TRBJ2-5, with TRBD1 identical over 9 bases. This CDR3 has 18 amino acids. CDR1 is MNHEY and CDR2 is SMNVEV in the germline V gene (reference sequence). V was clipped by 5 bases and J by 1 base; unmatched bases: 14. The CDR3 loop reads CASSLGTGSPPTQETQYF. In DNA, the CDR3 is TGTGCCAGCAGTCTTGGGACAGGGTCGCCGCCCACCCAAGAGACCCAGTACTTC.

Notes on this clone: Other DNA sequences in the same sample also yield this CDR3. J is TRBJ1-1 and V is TRBV5-1; TRBD1 matches 7 bases. The length of the CDR3 is 13 residues. V was clipped by 1 base and J by 3 bases; unmatched bases: 0. Germline CDR1 reads SGHRS; CDR2 reads YFSETQ. The CDR3, as DNA: TGCGCCAGCAGCTTGCAGGGGGACACTGAAGCTTTCTTT. Residues: CASSLQGDTEAFF. The full variable domain, in which reference TRBV5-1 and TRBJ1-1 provide the parts outside the CDR3, is KAGVTQTPRYLIKTRGQQVTLSCSPISGHRSVSWYQQTPGQGLQFLFEYFSETQRNKGNFPGRFSGRQFSNSRSEMNVSTLELGDSALYLCASSLQGDTEAFFGQGTRLTVV.

CDR3: CACSRGSGNTIYF. The DNA of the CDR3 is TGTGCCTGTTCCCGGGGGTCCGGAAACACCATATATTTT. The genes are TRBV6-5 and TRBJ1-3; perhaps TRBD1 as D (5 bases). The CDR3 sequence is 13 residues long. V was trimmed by 11 bases and J by 4 bases, leaving 15 bases between them. Germline CDR1 reads MNHEY; CDR2 reads SVGAGI.

This clone appeared once. V and J are TRBV24-1 and TRBJ2-2; a possible D gene is TRBD1 (5 bases). V shed 0 bases and J shed 0 bases, with 10 bases lying between them. Germline loops: CDR1 KGHDR, CDR2 SFDVKD. This CDR3 is built from 17 residues. CDR3 in DNA: TGTGCCACCAGTGATTTGGCGGACACCTCGAACACCGGGGAGCTGTTTTTT. Its protein product is CATSDLADTSNTGELFF.

V usage is TRBV28 and J usage is TRBJ1-5, with 9 bases lining up with TRBD1. Germline V lookup: CDR1 MDHEN, CDR2 SYDVKM. Trimming removed 5 bases from V and 0 bases from J; junction bases left unmatched: 5. This CDR3 is built from 16 residues. The CDR3 is CASSPGTGYSNQPQHF. The CDR3 region has the DNA TGTGCCAGCAGTCCCGGGACAGGGTATAGCAATCAGCCCCAGCATTTT.

This chain joins TRBV9 and TRBJ1-1; TRBD1 is a possible D gene (6 bases). Trimming cost V 3 bases and J 10 bases, with 16 bases left between them. This CDR3 spans 13 amino acids. Germline assignment: CDR1 SGDLS and CDR2 YYNGEE. The CDR3 loop reads CASSARIGGSAFF. Here the CDR3 DNA reads TGTGCCAGCAGCGCCCGTATTGGGGGCTCAGCTTTCTTT.

The gene calls are TRBV6-2 or TRBV6-3 and TRBJ1-5, with 7 bases fitting TRBD1. Germline lookup yields CDR1 MNHEY and CDR2 SVGEGT. V trimming: 1 base; J trimming: 7 bases; junction bases outside the gene matches: 4. The length of the CDR3 is 14 residues. The CDR3 loop reads CASSYYRGDQPQHF. In DNA, the CDR3 is TGTGCCAGCAGTTACTACAGGGGAGACCAGCCCCAGCATTTT.

This rearrangement joins TRBV6-1 to TRBJ1-6; 8 bases line up with TRBD1. This CDR3 region has 14 residues. The ends lost 3 bases at V and 6 bases at J; junction bases unmatched: 1. Germline CDR1 and CDR2: MNHNS and SASEGT. This chain's CDR3 is CASSDGQGNSPLHF. The CDR3 region has the DNA TGTGCCAGCAGTGACGGACAGGGTAATTCACCCCTCCACTTT.

CDR3 in amino acids: CASRQVAGFEFF. The CDR3 bases are TGTGCCAGCAGGCAAGTAGCGGGATTCGAGTTCTTC. V usage is TRBV12-3 or TRBV12-4 and J usage is TRBJ2-1; the match to TRBD2 covers 8 bases. CDR3 length: 12 amino acids. V was clipped by 6 bases and J by 14 bases; unmatched bases: 9.

This CDR3 reads CASSLAALSSYEQYF. CDR3 bases: TGCGCCAGCAGCTTGGCCGCGCTAAGCTCCTACGAGCAGTACTTC. This chain uses TRBV5-1 with TRBJ2-7; unclear D gene. Trimming took off 0 bases at V and 0 bases at J, with 10 bases between the two ends. The CDR3 loop spans 15 amino acids. Germline V gene data show CDR1 as SGHRS and CDR2 as YFSETQ.

The CDR3 DNA sequence: TGTGCCAGCAGCTTAGCGTTCTCCTACCAAAACAATGAGCAGTTCTTC. It specifies CASSLAFSYQNNEQFF. The gene calls are TRBV7-9 and TRBJ2-1; no clear D. The CDR3 runs to 16 residues. V lost 0 bases, J lost 5 bases, and 14 bases lay in between. The V gene's germline CDR1 is SEHNR and CDR2 FQNEAQ (reference sequence).

In DNA form, the CDR3 reads TGTGCCAGCACCCTGATGGGGGGGAACACTGAAGCTTTCTTT. Residues: CASTLMGGNTEAFF. This chain joins TRBV6-5 and TRBJ1-1, with D perhaps matching TRBD1 (5 bases). The germline CDR1 and CDR2 sequences are MNHEY and SVGAGI. CDR3 length: 14 amino acids. The germline V and J ends were trimmed by 7 bases and 1 base, with 13 bases remaining between them.

This chain links TRBV9 with TRBJ2-1; 8 nucleotides match TRBD2. The CDR3 runs to 16 residues. Germline V CDR1 and CDR2: SGDLS, YYNGEE. V lost 4 bases to trimming and J lost 8 bases; unmatched junction nucleotides: 14. The CDR3 DNA reads TGTGCCAGCAGCCCTCCACCCAGCGGGAGTTTTTATGAGCAGTTCTTC. Residues: CASSPPPSGSFYEQFF.

This clone occurred a few times. This rearrangement joins TRBV4-2 to TRBJ1-3, with no clear D. The CDR3 extends over 15 amino acids. CDR1 is LGHNA, CDR2 YNFKEQ, per germline. V lost 0 bases to trimming and J lost 5 bases, with 11 bases between them. The CDR3 nucleotides read TGTGCCAGCAGCCAAGAGTCCCTTGGGCGAAACACCATATATTTT. Translation gives CASSQESLGRNTIYF.

This clone was recorded once. The rearrangement joins TRBV9 to TRBJ2-2, with TRBD1 identical over 8 bases. There are 15 residues in the CDR3. In germline, CDR1 is SGDLS, CDR2 YYNGEE. Germline trimming cut 4 bases from V and 5 bases from J; bases unmatched to any gene: 7. The CDR3 loop reads CASSFQGAETGELFF. The CDR3 region has the DNA TGTGCCAGCAGCTTCCAGGGGGCGGAAACCGGGGAGCTGTTTTTT.

The V call is TRBV2, the J call TRBJ1-5; D may be TRBD1 (5 bases). Germline loops: CDR1 SNHLY, CDR2 FYNNEI. The CDR3 loop spans 14 amino acids. Trimming took off 6 bases at V and 0 bases at J, with 9 bases between the two ends. The CDR3 here is CASRGEYSNQPQHF. CDR3 nucleotides: TGTGCCAGCAGAGGGGAATATAGCAATCAGCCCCAGCATTTT.

This clone was picked up one time. This chain links TRBV28 with TRBJ1-3; D unresolved. The V end lost 2 bases, the J end lost 3 bases, and 11 bases lay between the germline ends. This CDR3 comprises 15 residues. In germline, CDR1 is MDHEN, CDR2 SYDVKM. The CDR3 region has the DNA TGTGCCAGCAGTTTAATACCTGGGCTTGGAAACACCATATATTTT. Translation gives CASSLIPGLGNTIYF.

The rearrangement uses TRBV6-6 and TRBJ2-7; 12 nucleotides align to TRBD2. V dropped 6 bases and J dropped 4; count of bases not matched to a gene: 4. CDR3 size: 14 residues. Germline V gene lookup returns CDR1 MNHNY and CDR2 SVGAGI (reference sequence). CDR3 in DNA: TGTGCCAGCAGGCGACTAGCGGGGGAGTACGAGCAGTACTTC. Translated: CASRRLAGEYEQYF.

The V call is TRBV4-3, the J call TRBJ1-5; a possible D gene is TRBD1 (5 bases). From germline, CDR1 is LGHNA and CDR2 YSLEER. The CDR3 sequence is 14 residues long. V lost 3 bases to trimming and J lost 11 bases, with 17 bases between them. Written as DNA, the CDR3 is TGCGCCAGCAGCCAGGCAACGGCAGGGCAAACCCAGCATTTT. Amino acid sequence: CASSQATAGQTQHF.

The V call is TRBV19, the J call TRBJ1-2; no firm D call. The CDR3 length is 14 residues. From germline, CDR1 is LNHDA and CDR2 SQIVND (reference sequence). V lost 4 bases and J lost 2, with 11 bases in between. In DNA form, the CDR3 reads TGTGCCAGTAGTAGGGCTTTCGGCAACTATGGCTACACCTTC. Translating it yields CASSRAFGNYGYTF.

This sequence joins TRBV30 and TRBJ1-2, with 9 bases matching TRBD1. V was pared by 4 bases and J by 4 bases, with 13 bases of the junction left unmatched. Germline V gene sequence: CDR1 GTSNPN, CDR2 SVGIG (reference sequence). The CDR3 extends over 16 amino acids. DNA of the CDR3: TGTGCCTGGAACCCCTCCAGGACAGGGGCGGCCTATGGCTACACCTTC. Translation gives CAWNPSRTGAAYGYTF. Based on the CDR3 plus reference TRBV30 and TRBJ1-2, the full variable domain is SQTIHQWPATLVQPVGSPLSLECTVEGTSNPNLYWYRQAAGRGLQLLFYSVGIGQISSEVPQNLSASRPQDRQFILSSKKLLLSDSGFYLCAWNPSRTGAAYGYTFGSGTRLTVV.